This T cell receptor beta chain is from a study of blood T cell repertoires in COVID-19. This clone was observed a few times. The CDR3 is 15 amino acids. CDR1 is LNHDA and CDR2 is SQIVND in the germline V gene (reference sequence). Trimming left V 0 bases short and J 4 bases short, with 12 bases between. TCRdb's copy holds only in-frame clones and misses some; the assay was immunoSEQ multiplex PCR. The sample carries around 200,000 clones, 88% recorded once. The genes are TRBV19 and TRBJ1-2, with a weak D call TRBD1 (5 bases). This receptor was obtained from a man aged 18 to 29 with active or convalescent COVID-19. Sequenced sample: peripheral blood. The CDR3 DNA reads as TGTGCCAGTAGTATAGAAGGGGCTAGGGGCTATGGCTACACCTTC. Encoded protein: CASSIEGARGYGYTF.